This T cell receptor (beta chain) was sequenced during a study of OX40 agonist ivuxolimab in advanced cancers. Study-wide background: Dose-escalation patients had hepatocellular carcinoma, melanoma, renal cell or head and neck cancer.

With respect to this clone: Its target is not known.

Some clones are missing from TCRdb's copy, which holds only in-frame ones; the method was immunoSEQ multiplex PCR. This table has roughly 100,000 clones, about 79% appearing once. Points from the study as a whole: The antigen specificity of the peripheral T cells (those that were expanded) was not determined. On average, CD8+ T cells showed a greater number of expanded clones than CD4+.

The source was CD4+ or CD8+ T cells sorted from blood, collected in a trial of the OX40 agonist ivuxolimab. This TCR was recovered from an adult with an advanced solid tumor such as melanoma, head and neck, liver or kidney cancer.

CDR3 in amino acids: CASSLLGLNNSPLHF. In DNA, the CDR3 is TGTGCCAGCAGTTTGTTGGGACTAAATAATTCACCCCTCCACTTT. The chain couples TRBV28 to TRBJ1-6; possibly TRBD1 for D (5 bases). Germline assignment: CDR1 MDHEN and CDR2 SYDVKM. The V end lost 3 bases, the J end lost 5 bases, and 11 bases lay between the germline ends. The length of the CDR3 is 15 residues.